This T cell receptor beta chain appears in the sequencing data of a study of OX40 agonist ivuxolimab in advanced cancers. Study overall: Age averaged around 54 years (range about 20 to 80), and around 78% were male.

Using immunoSEQ multiplex PCR, the repertoire was profiled, and TCRdb retains in-frame clones only, with some absent. The profile shows tens of thousands of clones, 84% of them singletons. The CDR3 is 17 residues long. V dropped 2 bases and J dropped 0; count of bases not matched to a gene: 6. Germline CDR1 and CDR2: SGHVS and FQNEAQ. Baseline, cycle 4 day 1, and cycle 7 day 1 were the blood sampling points. The sample here was CD4+ or CD8+ T cells sorted from blood, taken in a trial of the OX40 agonist ivuxolimab. The rearrangement joins TRBV7-8 to TRBJ2-3, with 9 bases matching TRBD2. The sequence was collected from an adult with an advanced solid tumor such as melanoma, head and neck, liver or kidney cancer. The CDR3 sequence is CASSLLLAGVSTDTQYF. The DNA of the CDR3 is TGTGCCAGCAGCTTATTACTAGCGGGCGTTAGCACAGATACGCAGTATTTT.